The rows below give T cell receptor beta chains drawn from one sample of a study of T cell changes during pregnancy in multiple sclerosis. Sequencing was performed with immunoSEQ multiplex PCR; in TCRdb, only in-frame clones are kept and a portion is missing. This sample has 75,000 to 95,000 clones, with roughly 93% found just once. Sequencing used peripheral blood, obtained in the second trimester of pregnancy. The receptors stem from a female donor with multiple sclerosis, enrolled in a pregnancy study. The CDR3 runs from the conserved cysteine through the conserved F or W. A D gene is named only where the DNA matches it firmly. Clone sizes are given selectively: once, few, many, or a class where the clone is expanded.

CDR3 protein,CDR3 DNA,J gene,D gene,V gene,clone size
CASSPRGSDGYTF,TGTGCCAGCAGCCCTCGAGGCTCCGATGGCTACACCTTC,TRBJ1-2,-,TRBV7-9,-
CASIGGYNSPLHF,TGTGCCAGCATCGGGGGGTATAATTCACCCCTCCACTTT,TRBJ1-6,-,TRBV6-6,-
CASSQTSGDTEAFF,TGCGCCAGCAGCCAAACCTCAGGGGATACTGAAGCTTTCTTT,TRBJ1-1,-,TRBV4-1,-
CASTMEGQGFGYTF,TGTGCCAGCACCATGGAGGGACAGGGTTTCGGCTACACCTTC,TRBJ1-2,TRBD1,TRBV6-1,-
CASSNRQGGYEQYF,TGTGCCAGTAGTAATCGACAGGGAGGCTACGAGCAGTACTTC,TRBJ2-7,-,TRBV19,-
CASSVAGGPTGELFF,TGTGCCAGCAGCGTAGCGGGGGGGCCCACCGGGGAGCTGTTTTTT,TRBJ2-2,TRBD2,TRBV9,-
CSARQGYEQYF,TGCAGCGCCCGACAGGGCTACGAGCAGTACTTC,TRBJ2-7,TRBD1,TRBV29-1,-
CASSSPYSAEETQYF,TGCGCCAGCAGCTCTCCCTACTCAGCGGAAGAGACCCAGTACTTC,TRBJ2-5,-,TRBV5-1,few
CASSVDSFYEQYF,TGTGCCAGCAGTGTGGACAGTTTCTACGAGCAGTACTTC,TRBJ2-7,-,TRBV6-1,-
CASSLRAGGPYEQYF,TGTGCCAGCAGCTTACGAGCGGGGGGGCCCTACGAGCAGTACTTC,TRBJ2-7,TRBD2,TRBV7-3,-
CASSFLEGKSYEQYF,TGTGCCAGCAGCTTTTTGGAGGGGAAATCCTACGAGCAGTACTTC,TRBJ2-7,-,TRBV11-2,-
CASSLVQDNYNEQFF,TGTGCCAGCAGCTTAGTACAGGATAATTACAATGAGCAGTTCTTC,TRBJ2-1,-,TRBV7-2,-
CASKPGQANTEAFF,TGCGCCAGTAAACCGGGACAGGCGAACACTGAAGCTTTCTTT,TRBJ1-1,TRBD1,TRBV5-1,-
CASSVLDRAYEQYF,TGTGCCAGCAGCGTTTTGGACAGAGCCTACGAGCAGTACTTC,TRBJ2-7,-,TRBV14,-
CATTEGQGRTEAFF,TGTGCCACCACAGAAGGACAGGGGAGGACTGAAGCTTTCTTT,TRBJ1-1,TRBD1,TRBV7-8,-
CASSLDKSGGAQETQYF,TGTGCCAGCAGCTTAGACAAAAGCGGGGGGGCACAAGAGACCCAGTACTTC,TRBJ2-5,TRBD2,TRBV7-6,-
CASSLGLAGRDTQYF,TGTGCCAGCAGCCTTGGACTAGCGGGGCGGGATACGCAGTATTTT,TRBJ2-3,TRBD2,TRBV11-2,-
CASSPRWVRGGGETQYF,TGTGCCAGCAGCCCGCGATGGGTGCGGGGCGGCGGGGAGACCCAGTACTTC,TRBJ2-5,-,TRBV7-2,-
CASSLAPKTSTDTQYF,TGTGCCAGCAGCTTGGCCCCCAAGACTAGCACAGATACGCAGTATTTT,TRBJ2-3,-,TRBV5-4,-
CASMSEPGNYGYTF,TGCGCCAGCATGTCGGAACCGGGAAACTATGGCTACACCTTC,TRBJ1-2,-,TRBV5-1,-
CASTSGTGGGGGNQPQHF,-,TRBJ1-5,-,TRBV19,-
CASSQGTGKDYTF,TGCGCCAGCAGCCAAGGGACAGGGAAAGACTACACCTTC,TRBJ1-2,TRBD1,TRBV4-1,-